This T cell receptor beta chain emerged from a study of T-cell reconstitution after alpha-beta-depleted transplantation in children. This clonotype appeared a few times. Its antigen is still unknown. Germline V lookup: CDR1 KGHDR, CDR2 SFDVKD. This CDR3 is built from 15 residues. Germline trimming cut 3 bases from V and 4 bases from J; bases unmatched to any gene: 7. General study results and limits: Reports say that about two months after transplant, the alpha-beta T cells came out of several hundred graft clones that had expanded. The study traced high day-60 TCRbeta diversity in some patients to surviving recipient T cells and thymic progenitors. T-cell counts and diversity at one year following transplant were attributed mainly to newly produced T cells.

Unique molecular identifiers featured in how the TCRbeta library was prepared. TCRdb called the PCR reads again in MiXCR, with one record for every CDR3 protein. The repertoire has about 490,000 distinct CDR3 sequences, 8% to 11% of them found once; the top ten carry about 2%. The receptor comes from a child under 10 years old with inherited bone marrow failure, due to receive a stem cell transplant. Material: PBMCs, obtained before TCRalphabeta/CD19-depleted stem cell transplant. The V and J genes are TRBV24-1 and TRBJ2-7, with 8 bases fitting TRBD2. CDR3 nucleotide sequence: TGTGCCACCAGTGATCCCCGGGGGGGGGCGTACGAGCAGTACTTC. It translates to CATSDPRGGAYEQYF.